This T cell receptor (beta chain) emerged from a study of blood T cell repertoires in COVID-19. Study-wide context: From the United States, Italy and Spain came samples of acute and convalescent COVID-19. From T cells, B-cell-depleted T cells, or PBMCs came the material, which was cDNA or gDNA.

V gave up 10 bases and J gave up 5 bases, with 17 bases separating them. Germline CDR1 reads LNHDA; CDR2 reads SQIVND (reference sequence). The CDR3 is 13 residues long. Per the original methods: Scientists estimated how many nucleated cells there were by amplifying reference gene primers. Data came from immunoSEQ multiplex PCR; TCRdb stores just in-frame clones and leaves some out. The V and J calls and clone size come from that table; D and trimming were worked out from the DNA. The table records 180,000 or so clones, 75% to 90% of them present only once. This clonotype was sampled from a human donor with active or convalescent COVID-19. The donor label of this sample is uncertain. This chain links TRBV19 with TRBJ1-2; D possibly corresponds to TRBD1 (6 bases). Specimen: peripheral blood. DNA for the CDR3: TGTGCCACCACCCAACAGGGTACTTATGGCTACACCTTC. Residues: CATTQQGTYGYTF.